The entry below gives a single TCR beta chain sequence along with its context. No antigen is known for it. In germline, CDR1 is SGHTA, CDR2 FQGTGA. The ends were cut back, 0 bases at V and 2 bases at J, with 7 bases in the middle. The CDR3 totals 15 residues. This specimen belongs to a study of blood T cells in healthy people across ages. Study-level results: Underestimates were what the diversity estimates from one million T cells were considered to be.

Next came a second PCR, run for about 7 to 12 cycles, which used a sample-barcoded 5' primer along with a J-beta primer mix. TCRdb used MiXCR to reprocess the 5' RACE reads, holding one entry per CDR3 protein. The profile covers 600,000 to 850,000 distinct CDR3 sequences, with 43% appearing a single time and under 25% taken by the ten largest. V gene TRBV7-3 combines with J gene TRBJ2-2; TRBD1 might be the D (5 bases). This receptor was obtained from a woman in her sixties in good health. Sequencing was done on a sample of blood. CDR3 amino acids: CASSLTGENTGELFF. CDR3 nucleotides: TGTGCCAGCAGCTTAACAGGGGAAAACACCGGGGAGCTGTTTTTT.